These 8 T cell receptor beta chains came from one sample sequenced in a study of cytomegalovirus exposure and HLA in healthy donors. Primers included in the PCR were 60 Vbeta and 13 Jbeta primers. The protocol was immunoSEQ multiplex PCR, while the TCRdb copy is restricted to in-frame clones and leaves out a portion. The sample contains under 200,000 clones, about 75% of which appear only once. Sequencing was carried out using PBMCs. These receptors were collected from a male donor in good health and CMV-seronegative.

The CDR3 is CASRAGGSGVTYEQYF. In DNA form, the CDR3 reads TGTGCCAGCAGAGCTGGGGGATCAGGGGTCACCTACGAGCAGTACTTC. The rearrangement links TRBV28 to TRBJ2-7, with D possibly TRBD1 on 6 matching bases. The germline V gene encodes CDR1 MDHEN and CDR2 SYDVKM. The CDR3 runs to 16 residues. V lost 6 bases to trimming and J lost 2 bases, with 20 bases between them.

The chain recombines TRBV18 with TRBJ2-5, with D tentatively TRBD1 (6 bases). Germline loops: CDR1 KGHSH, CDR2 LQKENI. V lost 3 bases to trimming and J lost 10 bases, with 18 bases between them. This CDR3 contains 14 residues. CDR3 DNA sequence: TGTGCCAGCTCACCGCAGGACAGTCCGTTTGGCCAGTACTTC. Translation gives CASSPQDSPFGQYF.

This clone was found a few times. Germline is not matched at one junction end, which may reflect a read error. The CDR3 DNA sequence: TGTTCCAGCACTAAAGGGGGGGGCGGCAACACCGGGGAGCTGTTTTTT. Translating it yields CSSTKGGGGNTGELFF. This rearrangement joins TRBV7-9 to TRBJ2-2; tentatively, D is TRBD2 (7 bases). The CDR3 contains 16 residues. Germline CDR1 SEHNR, CDR2 FQNEAQ (reference sequence).

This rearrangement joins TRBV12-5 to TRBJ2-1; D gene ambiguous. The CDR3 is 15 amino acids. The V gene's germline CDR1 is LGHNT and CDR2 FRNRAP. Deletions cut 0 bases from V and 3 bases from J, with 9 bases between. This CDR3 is CASGLVQADYNEQFF. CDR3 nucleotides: TGTGCTAGTGGTTTGGTTCAGGCCGACTACAATGAGCAGTTCTTC.

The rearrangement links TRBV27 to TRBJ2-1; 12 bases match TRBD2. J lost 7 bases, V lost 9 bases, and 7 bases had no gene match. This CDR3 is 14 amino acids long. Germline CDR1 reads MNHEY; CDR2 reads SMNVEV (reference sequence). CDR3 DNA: TGTGCCAGGTCCAGGACTAGCGGGATGAATGAGCAGTTCTTC. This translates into CARSRTSGMNEQFF.

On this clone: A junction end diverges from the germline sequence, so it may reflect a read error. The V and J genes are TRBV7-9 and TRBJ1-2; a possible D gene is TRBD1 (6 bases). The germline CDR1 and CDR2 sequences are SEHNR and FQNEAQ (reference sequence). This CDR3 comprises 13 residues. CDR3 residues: CSSSLEVGGGYTF. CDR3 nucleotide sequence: TGTTCCAGCAGCTTAGAAGTAGGGGGTGGCTACACCTTC.

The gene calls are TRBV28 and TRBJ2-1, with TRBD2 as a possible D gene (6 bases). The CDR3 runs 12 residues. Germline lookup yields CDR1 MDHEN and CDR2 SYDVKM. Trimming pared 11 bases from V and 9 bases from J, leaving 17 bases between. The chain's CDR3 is CAGGGPHGEQFF. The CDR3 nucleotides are TGTGCCGGCGGAGGGCCTCACGGTGAGCAGTTCTTC. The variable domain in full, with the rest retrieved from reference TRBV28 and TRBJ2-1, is DVKVTQSSRYLVKRTGEKVFLECVQDMDHENMFWYRQDPGLGLRLIYFSYDVKMKEKGDIPEGYSVSREKKERFSLILESASTNQTSMYLCAGGGPHGEQFFGPGTRLTVL.

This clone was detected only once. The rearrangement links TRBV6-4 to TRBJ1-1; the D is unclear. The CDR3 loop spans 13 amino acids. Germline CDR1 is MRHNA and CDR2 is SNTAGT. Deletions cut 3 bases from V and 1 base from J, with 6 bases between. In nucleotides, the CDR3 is TGTGCCAGCAGTGAGTCAGGGAACACTGAAGCTTTCTTT. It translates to CASSESGNTEAFF.